A selection of T cell receptor beta chains follows, all from one sample in a study of T cell changes during pregnancy in multiple sclerosis. Assay used: immunoSEQ multiplex PCR; TCRdb lists only in-frame clones, some missing. The sample lists tens of thousands of clones, about 89% seen once, with 0.47% in the top ten. Here the sequenced sample was CD4+ T cells from peripheral blood mononuclear cells, taken in the second trimester of pregnancy. These receptor sequences come from a female donor with multiple sclerosis, enrolled in a pregnancy study. Each CDR3 is given with its conserved first and last residue. The D gene is left open where the match is weak. Some rows mark clone size as missing; the rest say once, few, many or name a class of expanded clone.

D gene,clone size,J gene,CDR3 length,V gene,CDR3 DNA,CDR3 protein
-,-,TRBJ2-5,11,TRBV20-1,TGCAGTGCTAGATCCGGGGAGACCCAGTACTTC,CSARSGETQYF
TRBD1,-,TRBJ1-2,15,TRBV19,TGTGCCAGCCAATCTCGACAGGGGAACGACTATGGCTACACCTTC,CASQSRQGNDYGYTF
-,-,TRBJ1-2,15,TRBV2,TGTGCCAGCAGAACAACTTCACAGGGTTCGGATGGCTACACCTTC,CASRTTSQGSDGYTF
-,-,TRBJ1-4,15,TRBV25-1,TGTGCCAGCAGTCCCCAGGGGAGGGTACGGTCGAAACTGTTTTTT,CASSPQGRVRSKLFF
TRBD2,-,TRBJ2-7,15,TRBV7-9,TGTGCCAGCAGCATTAGCGGGCGGACATCCTACGAGCAGTACTTC,CASSISGRTSYEQYF
-,-,TRBJ2-3,16,TRBV9,TGTGCCAGCAGCGTAGATGGCGGCGGCAGCACAGATACGCAGTATTTT,CASSVDGGGSTDTQYF
TRBD1,-,TRBJ1-1,15,TRBV19,TGTGCCACCTCCGCGGGACAGATAGGTAACACTGAAGCTTTCTTT,CATSAGQIGNTEAFF
TRBD1,-,TRBJ2-1,16,TRBV19,TGTGCCAGTAGTAAGGACGACAGGGTTTTTCTCTATGAGCAGTTCTTC,CASSKDDRVFLYEQFF
-,-,TRBJ1-3,16,TRBV7-2,TGTGCCAGCAGCTTAGGGCCATCTCGCTCTGGAAACACCATATATTTT,CASSLGPSRSGNTIYF
TRBD1,-,TRBJ2-5,16,TRBV5-1,TGCGCCAGCAGGCAACGGGACAGGGGGCAGCAAGAGACCCAGTACTTC,CASRQRDRGQQETQYF
-,-,TRBJ1-2,12,TRBV7-2,TGTGCCAGCGAAGACAGGATGAGTGGCTACACCTTC,CASEDRMSGYTF
-,-,TRBJ1-5,14,TRBV2,TGTGCCAGCAGTGAAGTGGCAGAAAATCAGCCCCAGCATTTT,CASSEVAENQPQHF
TRBD1,-,TRBJ2-4,17,TRBV28,TGTGCCAGCAGTATTTGGGGGACAGGGCCGGCCAAAAACATTCAGTACTTC,CASSIWGTGPAKNIQYF
-,few,TRBJ2-7,13,TRBV6-6,TGTGCCAGCAGTGCAGACCTGTCGGGCGAGCAGTACTTC,CASSADLSGEQYF
-,-,TRBJ2-7,12,TRBV2,TGTGCCAGCAGTGAAAGGGGGTACGAGCAGTACTTC,CASSERGYEQYF